These 2 T cell receptor beta chains share one sample of origin, sequenced in a study of response to subunit inactivated influenza vaccine. Each CDR3 protein is one row after TCRdb ran MiXCR on the RT-PCR reads. This sample has around 480,000 distinct CDR3 sequences, with approximately 11% found just once. The sample in question was PBMCs from blood, obtained 45 days after vaccination. The source is a man aged 50-59 years who received an inactivated influenza vaccine.

In its sample, this clonotype was seen many times. The chain combines TRBV12-3 or TRBV12-4 with TRBJ2-7; D not certain. This CDR3 region has 12 residues. The V and J ends lost 5 bases and 5 bases respectively, with 10 bases between them. CDR3: CASSPSWDEQYF. The CDR3 DNA sequence: TGTGCCAGCAGTCCCTCGTGGGACGAGCAGTACTTC.

Of note for this clonotype: Just one base apart from a much larger clone, this may be a read error. V is TRBV28 and J is TRBJ2-1; maybe TRBD2 (7 bases). Trimming removed 2 bases at V and 7 bases at J, with 15 bases between. Germline lookup yields CDR1 MDHEN and CDR2 SYDVKM. This CDR3 is 15 amino acids long. This CDR3 reads CASSLGGGPRNEQFF. The CDR3, as DNA: TGTGCCAGCAGTTTAGGGGGGGGGCCCAGGAATGAGCAGTTCTTC.